These 25 T cell receptor beta chains came from one sample sequenced in a study of CD8 T cell repertoires and HIV-1 epitope variants. The antigens these receptors bind are not known. Data came from immunoSEQ multiplex PCR; TCRdb stores just in-frame clones and leaves some out. The sample shows about 5,600 clones, about 71% of them seen only once. Sample: cultured CD8+ T cells derived from PBMCs. The receptors were gathered from a male donor with HIV.

This rearrangement joins TRBV7-8 to TRBJ1-1; D gene uncertain. CDR1 is SGHVS, CDR2 FQNEAQ, per germline. Trimming removed 2 bases at V and 0 bases at J, with 1 base between. The CDR3 covers 12 residues. CDR3 residues: CASSLMNTEAFF. The CDR3 bases are TGTGCCAGCAGCTTAATGAACACTGAAGCTTTCTTT.

The CDR3 coding sequence is TGTGCCAGCACCTTAGTATCTGGGGCCAACGTCCTGACTTTC. Protein sequence: CASTLVSGANVLTF. The chain employs TRBV6-5 and TRBJ2-6, with no clear D. Germline V lookup: CDR1 MNHEY, CDR2 SVGAGI. The CDR3 length is 14 residues. Trimming removed 7 bases from V and 1 base from J, with 8 bases in between.

The rearrangement links TRBV7-2 to TRBJ2-7, with 8 bases that match TRBD2. Germline V gene sequence: CDR1 SGHTA, CDR2 FQGNSA. The CDR3 contains 14 residues. Losses at the gene ends were 2 bases for V and 2 bases for J; bases not matched to a gene: 2. The CDR3 DNA reads as TGTGCCAGCAGCTTAATAGCGGGGACCTACGAGCAGTACTTC. As protein: CASSLIAGTYEQYF.

This clone was found once. This chain joins TRBV5-1 and TRBJ1-5; the match to TRBD1 covers 8 bases. This CDR3 is built from 14 residues. Germline V gene lookup returns CDR1 SGHRS and CDR2 YFSETQ. V was pared by 4 bases and J by 4 bases, with 4 bases of the junction left unmatched. CDR3 sequence reads: CASSATGVNQPQHF. In nucleotides, the CDR3 is TGCGCCAGCAGCGCGACAGGGGTGAATCAGCCCCAGCATTTT.

This clone was counted between two and nine times. J is TRBJ2-1 and V is TRBV29-1; 11 nucleotides line up with TRBD2. CDR3 size: 15 residues. Looked up from germline, CDR1 is SQVTM and CDR2 is ANQGSEA. V was clipped by 5 bases and J by 6 bases; unmatched bases: 9. The CDR3 DNA sequence: TGCAGCGTTCGTCAACTAGCGGGAGTGGGCAATGAGCAGTTCTTC. It encodes CSVRQLAGVGNEQFF.

The rearrangement uses TRBV7-9 and TRBJ2-7; 7 nucleotides match TRBD2. The CDR3 covers 15 residues. V gave up 1 base and J gave up 2 bases; unmatched junction bases: 5. Germline CDR1 SEHNR, CDR2 FQNEAQ (reference sequence). In DNA form, the CDR3 reads TGTGCCAGCAGCTTAGTGGGCGGGGGTGCCTACGAGCAGTACTTC. It is translated as CASSLVGGGAYEQYF. Using reference TRBV7-9 and TRBJ2-7 for the parts outside the CDR3, the full variable domain is DTGVSQNPRHKITKRGQNVTFRCDPISEHNRLYWYRQTLGQGPEFLTYFQNEAQLEKSRLLSDRFSAERPKGSFSTLEIQRTEQGDSAMYLCASSLVGGGAYEQYFGPGTRLTVT.

The rearrangement uses TRBV7-7 and TRBJ2-7; D is ambiguous. This CDR3 has 13 residues. Per the germline V gene, CDR1 is SSHAT and CDR2 is FNYEAQ (reference sequence). V dropped 5 bases and J dropped 2 bases, with 10 bases sitting between them. In nucleotides, the CDR3 is TGTGCCAGCAGCCCCGGGCTGACCTACGAGCAGTACTTC. Its translation: CASSPGLTYEQYF.

The gene calls are TRBV7-3 and TRBJ2-7; a possible D gene is TRBD2 (6 bases). V was shortened by 5 bases and J by 3 bases, with 14 bases between the two germline ends. The CDR3 sequence is 14 residues long. Germline CDR1 and CDR2: SGHTA and FQGTGA. This chain's CDR3 is CASSPRAGHYEQYF. The CDR3 DNA follows: TGTGCCAGCAGCCCAAGGGCGGGGCACTACGAGCAGTACTTC.

This rearrangement joins TRBV29-1 to TRBJ2-1; TRBD2 matches at 14 bases. There are 18 residues in the CDR3. The ends lost 3 bases at V and 3 bases at J; junction bases unmatched: 10. Germline CDR1 reads SQVTM; CDR2 reads ANQGSEA. CDR3 protein: CSVEFLWGLAGDYNEQFF. In DNA form, the CDR3 reads TGCAGCGTTGAGTTTTTGTGGGGACTAGCGGGGGACTACAATGAGCAGTTCTTC.

V and J are TRBV6-5 and TRBJ2-5, with 7 bases matching TRBD2. The germline V gene encodes CDR1 MNHEY and CDR2 SVGAGI. V was pared by 5 bases and J by 5 bases, with 8 bases of the junction left unmatched. The CDR3 loop spans 14 amino acids. The DNA for the CDR3 is TGTGCCAGCAGTCTCAGGACTAGTTTTGAGACCCAGTACTTC. This gives the protein CASSLRTSFETQYF.

The rearrangement joins TRBV19 to TRBJ2-1; 7 bases line up with TRBD2. This CDR3 region has 19 residues. Germline V gene data show CDR1 as LNHDA and CDR2 as SQIVND (reference sequence). Unmatched junction bases numbered 13, after V lost 1 base and J lost 1 base. DNA for the CDR3: TGTGCCAGTAGTATAGGGCTAGCGGCTTTCAACGAATCCTACAATGAGCAGTTCTTC. It codes for CASSIGLAAFNESYNEQFF.

V usage is TRBV7-9 and J usage is TRBJ2-7, with D uncertain. Germline CDR1 is SEHNR and CDR2 is FQNEAQ (reference sequence). The CDR3 totals 13 residues. With 4 bases removed from V and 6 bases from J, the gap between germline ends came to 13 bases. The CDR3 loop is CASSSDPQPEQYF. The CDR3 DNA is TGTGCCAGCAGCTCGGACCCTCAGCCCGAGCAGTACTTC.

The chain employs TRBV5-1 and TRBJ2-7, with TRBD2 matching over 9 bases. V lost 7 bases to trimming and J lost 0 bases; unmatched junction nucleotides: 14. Germline CDR1 is SGHRS and CDR2 is YFSETQ. The CDR3 length is 17 residues. CDR3 DNA: TGCGCCAGCCAGGAGAGTAGCGGGGGTCCGAGCTCCTACGAGCAGTACTTC. This translates into CASQESSGGPSSYEQYF. The full variable domain, with the rest looked up from reference TRBV5-1 and TRBJ2-7, is KAGVTQTPRYLIKTRGQQVTLSCSPISGHRSVSWYQQTPGQGLQFLFEYFSETQRNKGNFPGRFSGRQFSNSRSEMNVSTLELGDSALYLCASQESSGGPSSYEQYFGPGTRLTVT.

The chain recombines TRBV19 with TRBJ2-2; tentative D call: TRBD1 (5 bases). Germline assignment: CDR1 LNHDA and CDR2 SQIVND (reference sequence). The CDR3 has 14 residues. Trimming pared 4 bases from V and 2 bases from J, leaving 8 bases between. CDR3: CASSRTQNTGELFF. CDR3 DNA sequence: TGTGCCAGTAGTAGGACACAAAACACCGGGGAGCTGTTTTTT.

This chain uses TRBV29-1 with TRBJ2-7; perhaps TRBD1 as D (5 bases). Germline V lookup: CDR1 SQVTM, CDR2 ANQGSEA. This CDR3 contains 14 residues. Between the trimmed V and J ends, which lost 7 bases and 6 bases, there was a span of 22 bases. CDR3 in amino acids: CSALGRRGLGEQYF. In DNA form, the CDR3 reads TGCAGCGCCCTCGGAAGAAGGGGTTTAGGCGAGCAGTACTTC.

This chain joins TRBV5-1 and TRBJ2-3; 8 bases are shared with TRBD2. The CDR3 totals 17 residues. Looked up from germline, CDR1 is SGHRS and CDR2 is YFSETQ. J was trimmed by 0 bases and V by 0 bases; bases with no gene match: 6. CDR3 region: CASSLALGTRSTDTQYF. The CDR3 nucleotides read TGCGCCAGCAGCTTGGCCTTAGGGACTAGAAGCACAGATACGCAGTATTTT.

The chain has TRBV30 and TRBJ2-3; no definite D call. V was shortened by 4 bases and J by 0 bases, with 11 bases between the two germline ends. There are 14 residues in the CDR3. Germline CDR1 is GTSNPN and CDR2 is SVGIG (reference sequence). For the CDR3, the DNA is TGTGCCTGGACCGATACAGCCAGCACAGATACGCAGTATTTT. Encoded protein: CAWTDTASTDTQYF.

This clone was seen a single time. This sequence joins TRBV5-1 and TRBJ2-2; either TRBD1 or TRBD2 may supply D (5 bases each). CDR1 is SGHRS and CDR2 is YFSETQ in the germline V gene. The CDR3 sequence is 20 residues long. V lost 2 bases, J lost 6 bases, and 29 bases lay in between. CDR3 DNA: TGCGCCAGCAGCTTCCTTCAGGTTTTCAGGGAACCAGGACTTGCCGGGGAGCTGTTTTTT. The encoded protein is CASSFLQVFREPGLAGELFF.

The rearrangement joins TRBV28 to TRBJ2-2, with 8 bases identical to TRBD2. The CDR3 totals 17 residues. Germline V lookup: CDR1 MDHEN, CDR2 SYDVKM. V trimming: 3 bases; J trimming: 0 bases; junction bases outside the gene matches: 6. In DNA form, the CDR3 reads TGTGCCAGCAGTTTTCACCAACTAGCGGCGAACACCGGGGAGCTGTTTTTT. It yields the protein CASSFHQLAANTGELFF.

The rearrangement joins TRBV5-5 to TRBJ2-7; no reliable D call. Germline loops: CDR1 SGHKS, CDR2 YYEKEE (reference sequence). The CDR3 runs to 15 residues. Trimming left V 1 base short and J 5 bases short, with 16 bases between. The CDR3 coding sequence is TGTGCCAGCAGCTTGAGCAACGGAGAGGTTGACGAGCAGTACTTC. The encoded protein is CASSLSNGEVDEQYF.

This clone came up a few times. The rearrangement joins TRBV25-1 to TRBJ1-1; 7 nucleotides match TRBD1. Looked up from germline, CDR1 is MGHDK and CDR2 is SYGVNS. CDR3 length: 12 residues. CDR3 bases: TGTGCTACAGGGGCGGGTGGCACTGAAGCTTTCTTT. It is translated as CATGAGGTEAFF. The variable domain in full, completed from reference TRBV25-1 and TRBJ1-1, reads EADIYQTPRYLVIGTGKKITLECSQTMGHDKMYWYQQDPGMELHLIHYSYGVNSTEKGDLSSESTVSRIRTEHFPLTLESARPSHTSQYLCATGAGGTEAFFGQGTRLTVV.

The table lists this clone with a count of one. This sequence joins TRBV9 and TRBJ2-2; 8 bases fit TRBD2. The CDR3 extends over 16 amino acids. With 0 bases clipped from V and 1 base from J, the junction kept 2 bases outside the gene matches. CDR1 SGDLS and CDR2 YYNGEE come from the germline V gene. CDR3 bases: TGTGCCAGCAGCGTAGACGGGGGGGAGAACACCGGGGAGCTGTTTTTT. Amino acids: CASSVDGGENTGELFF.

The V and J genes are TRBV4-3 and TRBJ2-7; D ambiguous. The CDR3 has 15 amino acids. Germline V CDR1 and CDR2: LGHNA, YSLEER. Trimming stripped 0 bases from V and 2 bases from J, with 11 bases between. CDR3: CASSQDSSSPYEQYF. The CDR3 DNA reads TGCGCCAGCAGCCAAGATTCGAGTTCCCCCTACGAGCAGTACTTC.

This clone was detected only a few times. The rearrangement uses TRBV7-8 and TRBJ2-1; D uncertain. CDR1 SGHVS and CDR2 FQNEAQ come from the germline V gene. The CDR3 has 17 residues. Trimming shortened V by 1 base and J by 0 bases, and 13 bases separated the two germline ends. CDR3 sequence (DNA): TGTGCCAGCAGCTTAGTAATCGGCAGGTCCTCCTACAATGAGCAGTTCTTC. Translated, it gives CASSLVIGRSSYNEQFF.

The chain is built from TRBV29-1 and TRBJ1-4, with a weak D call TRBD1 (5 bases). This CDR3 has 14 residues. CDR1 and CDR2 (germline): SQVTM, ANQGSEA. The V gene lost 0 bases and the J gene lost 7 bases, with 12 bases spanning the gap. CDR3 region: CSVEDYAGGEKLFF. The CDR3 coding sequence is TGCAGCGTTGAAGATTATGCTGGGGGTGAAAAACTGTTTTTT.